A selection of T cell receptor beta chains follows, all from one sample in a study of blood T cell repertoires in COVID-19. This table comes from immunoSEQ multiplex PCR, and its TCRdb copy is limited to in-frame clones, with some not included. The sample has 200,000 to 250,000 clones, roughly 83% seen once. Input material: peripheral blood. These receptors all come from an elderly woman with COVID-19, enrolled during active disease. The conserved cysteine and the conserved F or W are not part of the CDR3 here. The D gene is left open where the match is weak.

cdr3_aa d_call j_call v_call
SVVQETSYNEQF . TRBJ2-1 TRBV29-1
ASSRRGGHYGYT . TRBJ1-2 TRBV9
ASISRVGGDTQY . TRBJ2-3 TRBV6-6
ATSRVRAGADEQF . TRBJ2-1 TRBV15
AISTGLAGASNTGELF TRBD2 TRBJ2-2 TRBV10-3
SAREIQWAF . TRBJ1-1 TRBV20-1
ASSLGDRGRTEAF TRBD1 TRBJ1-1 TRBV5-6
ASTIPRGFQAF . TRBJ1-1 TRBV12-3/TRBV12-4
AGATRGSYGYT . TRBJ1-2 TRBV19
ASSSWTGGLNTEAF TRBD1 TRBJ1-1 TRBV7-9
ASSLGQGLGTQY TRBD1 TRBJ2-5 TRBV7-2
ATRRGEGPQH . TRBJ1-5 TRBV24-1
ASSLDLDTSGNTIY . TRBJ1-3 TRBV7-2
ASSPTGLRAINQPQH . TRBJ1-5 TRBV6-6
ASSEWGRNTEAF . TRBJ1-1 TRBV25-1
ASSFRGTQY . TRBJ2-3 TRBV11-2
ASSLLLNTEAF . TRBJ1-1 TRBV5-6
ASSPFRGNTEAF . TRBJ1-1 TRBV4-1
ASSPGWV . TRBJ2-1 TRBV5-8
ASSAGQGPGGDTIY TRBD1 TRBJ1-3 TRBV9
ASSFLNTEAF . TRBJ1-1 TRBV27
AINPDSGQPQH . TRBJ1-5 TRBV10-3
ASSQGVSGLQPQH . TRBJ1-5 TRBV3-1/TRBV3-2
ATSDAGTGTDTQY TRBD1 TRBJ2-3 TRBV24-1
ASSRDGLNYGYT . TRBJ1-2 TRBV6-5
ASSDFSYEQY . TRBJ2-7 TRBV6-4
ASSAGTGGFYEQY TRBD1 TRBJ2-7 TRBV9
ASSDRSSYNEQF . TRBJ2-1 TRBV19
ATSREVNPDRTEAF . TRBJ1-1 TRBV15
AISGWDSLNYGYT TRBD1 TRBJ1-2 TRBV10-3
SVDHPLGLGQF . TRBJ2-1 TRBV29-1
ASSNRGGNTEAF TRBD1 TRBJ1-1 TRBV28
ASSLRDNEQF . TRBJ2-1 TRBV3-1/TRBV3-2
ASSVGPSRETQY . TRBJ2-5 TRBV9
ATQGLGKTGSDTGELF TRBD1 TRBJ2-2 TRBV24-1
ASSPTSGTYNEQF TRBD2 TRBJ2-1 TRBV3-1/TRBV3-2
ASSPDGQPNEKLF . TRBJ1-4 TRBV7-2
ASSLVSREGNTIY . TRBJ1-3 TRBV5-1
SVEVSAGYFNGELF . TRBJ2-2 TRBV29-1
ASSATGGLTEAF TRBD1 TRBJ1-1 TRBV9
ASSQYPGQGAMVGNQPQH TRBD1 TRBJ1-5 TRBV4-1
ATSRDTAAADTQY . TRBJ2-3 TRBV15
ASSPGGEGNQPQH . TRBJ1-5 TRBV4-1
ASRPQGTVSPLH . TRBJ1-6 TRBV7-9
ASSIDDRVGTEAF TRBD1 TRBJ1-1 TRBV19
ASSPLEGTLNSPLH . TRBJ1-6 TRBV18
ASSSRHRRGDQPQH . TRBJ1-5 TRBV19
ASSSGVGTEAF . TRBJ1-1 TRBV12-3/TRBV12-4
ASRRQGGNTIY TRBD1 TRBJ1-3 TRBV12-3/TRBV12-4
ASSIQGNTEAF . TRBJ1-1 TRBV6-5
ASSASEGLPQH . TRBJ1-5 TRBV11-2
ASSLRGNSGNTIY . TRBJ1-3 TRBV5-6
ASSEAGDRGNYGYT TRBD1 TRBJ1-2 TRBV6-1
ASSLRLAPGELF TRBD2 TRBJ2-2 TRBV18